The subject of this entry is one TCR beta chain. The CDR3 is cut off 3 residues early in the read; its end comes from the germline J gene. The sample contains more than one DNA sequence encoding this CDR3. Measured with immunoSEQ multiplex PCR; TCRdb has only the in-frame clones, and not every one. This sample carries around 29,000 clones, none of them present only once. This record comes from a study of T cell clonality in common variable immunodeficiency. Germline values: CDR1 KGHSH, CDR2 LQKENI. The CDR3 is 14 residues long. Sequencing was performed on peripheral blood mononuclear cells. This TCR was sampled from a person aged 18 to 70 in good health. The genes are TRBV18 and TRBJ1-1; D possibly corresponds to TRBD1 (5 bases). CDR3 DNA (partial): TGTGCCAGCGCAAGGGCCTCCAGCGGGGCGGAA. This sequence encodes CASARASSGAE. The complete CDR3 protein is CASARASSGAEAFF.